A single sample is the source of the 24 T cell receptor beta chains below, sequenced in a study of blood T cells in healthy people across ages. Primers used in a second PCR of roughly 7 to 12 cycles were a sample-barcoded 5' primer and a J-beta primer mix. TCRdb ran MiXCR on the 5' RACE reads and lists one entry per CDR3 protein. In the table there are 1.5 million to 2 million distinct CDR3 sequences, around half of which are singletons. The sample consisted of blood. The receptor set was obtained from a woman aged 40 to 50 in good health.

This clonotype was detected many times. This sequence joins TRBV6-2 or TRBV6-3 and TRBJ1-2; D not resolved. The CDR3 contains 15 residues. Germline lookup yields CDR1 MNHEY and CDR2 SVGEGT. V lost 4 bases and J 0 bases, leaving 12 bases between the germline ends. The CDR3 coding sequence is TGTGCCAGCAGTTTATCATACGGGGCTAACTATGGCTACACCTTC. It encodes CASSLSYGANYGYTF.

This chain connects TRBV25-1 to TRBJ1-2, with D tentatively TRBD1 (5 bases). Germline CDR1 and CDR2: MGHDK and SYGVNS. Trimming took off 4 bases at V and 8 bases at J, with 11 bases between the two ends. This CDR3 is built from 12 residues. In DNA, the CDR3 is TGTGCCAGCAGTGCGTCAGGGACGGGCTACACCTTC. As protein: CASSASGTGYTF.

The chain combines TRBV7-9 with TRBJ1-1; perhaps TRBD1 as D (5 bases). Trimming left V 5 bases short and J 0 bases short, with 19 bases between. Germline loops: CDR1 SEHNR, CDR2 FQNEAQ (reference sequence). The CDR3 covers 17 residues. In nucleotides, the CDR3 is TGTGCCAGCAGCCCGGACAAAGGGCGCCCGATGAACACTGAAGCTTTCTTT. Encoded protein: CASSPDKGRPMNTEAFF.

This clonotype was counted a few times. The CDR3 loop is CSGVGRTLLDGYTF. The DNA of the CDR3 is TGCAGCGGGGTAGGACGGACTCTGTTGGACGGCTACACCTTC. The chain links TRBV20-1 to TRBJ1-2; D is undetermined. The length of the CDR3 is 14 residues. Germline V gene sequence: CDR1 DFQATT, CDR2 SNEGSKA (reference sequence).

This chain links TRBV7-9 with TRBJ1-2, with D possibly TRBD1 on 5 matching bases. The germline V gene has CDR1 SEHNR and CDR2 FQNEAQ (reference sequence). The CDR3 is 16 residues long. V was pared by 5 bases and J by 1 base, with 17 bases between. The CDR3 DNA reads as TGTGCCAGCAGCCACGATGGGGGTAGGCGTAACTATGGCTACACCTTC. Translation gives CASSHDGGRRNYGYTF.

The chain is built from TRBV7-2 and TRBJ1-6; 7 bases are shared with TRBD1. CDR1 SGHTA and CDR2 FQGNSA come from the germline V gene. After removal of 1 base from V and 6 bases from J, the junction contained 6 bases not matched to a gene. This CDR3 region has 16 residues. The CDR3, as DNA: TGTGCCAGCAGCTTAGAGCCCCAGGGGGTTAATTCACCCCTCCACTTT. This translates into CASSLEPQGVNSPLHF.

As DNA, the CDR3 is TGCAGCGCTGGGCTCTACAATGAGCAGTACTTC. Translation gives CSAGLYNEQYF. The V call is TRBV29-1, the J call TRBJ2-1; D is ambiguous. The DNA end is a closer match to TRBJ2-7, so the J assignment may be wrong. Per the germline V gene, CDR1 is SQVTM and CDR2 is ANQGSEA. This CDR3 region has 11 residues.

This CDR3 is CAISEGFEKLFF. As DNA, the CDR3 is TGTGCCATCAGTGAGGGTTTCGAAAAACTGTTTTTT. The genes are TRBV10-3 and TRBJ1-4, with no clear D. V was shortened by 2 bases and J by 8 bases, with 6 bases between the two germline ends. The CDR3 consists of 12 residues. Germline values: CDR1 ENHRY, CDR2 SYGVKD.

V gene TRBV7-6 combines with J gene TRBJ2-7, with D possibly TRBD1 on 6 matching bases. CDR3 length: 14 amino acids. The V gene lost 5 bases and the J gene lost 3 bases, with 14 bases spanning the gap. Germline CDR1 and CDR2: SGHVS and FNYEAQ. CDR3 nucleotide sequence: TGTGCCAGCAGCAAAACGGACAGACTCTACGAGCAGTACTTC. It translates to CASSKTDRLYEQYF.

This clonotype has just a few counts. The rearrangement joins TRBV7-2 to TRBJ2-3, with TRBD2 as a possible D gene (6 bases). V was trimmed by 1 base and J by 4 bases, leaving 18 bases between them. CDR3 length: 17 residues. The germline V gene encodes CDR1 SGHTA and CDR2 FQGNSA. The CDR3 DNA follows: TGTGCCAGCAGCTTAGGAATCCCTAGCGTAGGTGCAGATACGCAGTATTTT. The encoded protein is CASSLGIPSVGADTQYF.

This clonotype has a handful of counts. The CDR3 bases are TGTGCCAGCAGCTCCAGGGTTTGGACAGATACGCAGTATTTT. Translating gives CASSSRVWTDTQYF. V and J are TRBV13 and TRBJ2-3, with D possibly matching TRBD1 (5 bases). V was pared by 4 bases and J by 3 bases, with 11 bases between. This CDR3 has 14 residues. Germline loops: CDR1 PRHDT, CDR2 FYEKMQ (reference sequence).

The rearrangement links TRBV20-1 to TRBJ2-7; D unclear. V was clipped by 0 bases and J by 2 bases, with 14 bases between them. CDR1 is DFQATT, CDR2 SNEGSKA, per germline (reference sequence). CDR3 length equals 15 residues. CDR3 region: CSARDSTETAYEQYF. DNA of the CDR3: TGCAGTGCTAGAGATTCCACCGAAACTGCCTACGAGCAGTACTTC.

V and J are TRBV6-6 and TRBJ2-1, with D maybe TRBD1 (6 bases). V shed 5 bases and J shed 9 bases, with 20 bases lying between them. The V gene's germline CDR1 is MNHNY and CDR2 SVGAGI (reference sequence). This CDR3 region has 15 residues. The CDR3 protein is CASSGAGTNWGEQFF. CDR3 coding DNA: TGTGCCAGCAGTGGCGCCGGGACAAACTGGGGTGAGCAGTTCTTC.

J is TRBJ2-7 and V is TRBV7-9; D perhaps matches TRBD2 (7 bases). Trimming removed 5 bases from V and 2 bases from J, with 19 bases in between. The CDR3 sequence is 16 residues long. Germline lookup yields CDR1 SEHNR and CDR2 FQNEAQ (reference sequence). CDR3 residues: CASSVGGRGIPYEQYF. The CDR3 DNA sequence: TGTGCCAGCAGCGTTGGGGGGCGGGGGATCCCCTACGAGCAGTACTTC.

V gene TRBV29-1 combines with J gene TRBJ1-2, with 8 bases aligning to TRBD1. In germline, CDR1 is SQVTM, CDR2 ANQGSEA. V shed 4 bases, J shed 3 bases, and the junction held 22 bases outside the gene matches. The CDR3 totals 19 residues. The CDR3 nucleotides are TGCAGCGTTGTCCCCACAGGGGGTCCTGACCGGAGTAGTCACTATGGCTACACCTTC. Protein product: CSVVPTGGPDRSSHYGYTF.

The chain employs TRBV15 and TRBJ2-1; D may be TRBD1 (5 bases). The germline V gene encodes CDR1 LNHNV and CDR2 YYDKDF (reference sequence). Deletions cut 3 bases from V and 6 bases from J, with 12 bases between. The CDR3 runs to 14 residues. DNA of the CDR3: TGTGCCACCAGCAGCGTTAGGGGTGGCAATGAGCAGTTCTTC. Its translation is CATSSVRGGNEQFF.

Only a few counts were recorded for this clonotype. The V call is TRBV6-2 or TRBV6-3, the J call TRBJ2-1; the match to TRBD1 covers 10 bases. The germline V gene encodes CDR1 MNHEY and CDR2 SVGEGT. J lost 3 bases, V lost 4 bases, and 3 bases had no gene match. The length of the CDR3 is 15 residues. The CDR3 spells CASSWTGGYYNEQFF. The CDR3 DNA reads TGTGCCAGCAGTTGGACAGGGGGGTACTACAATGAGCAGTTCTTC.

This clonotype was seen a handful of times. The genes are TRBV7-3 and TRBJ2-3; D uncertain. Germline V gene data show CDR1 as SGHTA and CDR2 as FQGTGA. The CDR3 length is 13 residues. Between the trimmed V and J ends, which lost 5 bases and 2 bases, there was a span of 8 bases. As DNA, the CDR3 is TGTGCCAGCAGCGGAACTAACACAGATACGCAGTATTTT. Translation: CASSGTNTDTQYF.

This clonotype was recorded a few times. A much larger clone differs from this one at a single base, so this may be a read error. The V call is TRBV6-5, the J call TRBJ2-7; D remains unclear. The germline V and J ends were trimmed by 3 bases and 3 bases, with 3 bases remaining between them. CDR1 and CDR2 from the germline V gene are MNHEY and SVGAGI. This CDR3 contains 11 residues. The CDR3 DNA follows: TGTGCCAGCAGTTATTTCTACGAGCAGTACTTC. Translating gives CASSYFYEQYF.

The chain combines TRBV2 with TRBJ2-5; the D gene is possibly TRBD2 (6 bases). This CDR3 has 14 amino acids. Germline values: CDR1 SNHLY, CDR2 FYNNEI. V was shortened by 8 bases and J by 7 bases, with 20 bases between the two germline ends. This CDR3 reads CASGDQGGKGTQYF. The CDR3, as DNA: TGTGCCAGCGGAGACCAGGGAGGAAAAGGGACCCAGTACTTC. The full variable domain, completed using reference TRBV2 and TRBJ2-5, is EPEVTQTPSHQVTQMGQEVILRCVPISNHLYFYWYRQILGQKVEFLVSFYNNEISEKSEIFDDQFSVERPDGSNFTLKIRSTKLEDSAMYFCASGDQGGKGTQYFGPGTRLLVL.

The sample holds a few counts of this clonotype. The rearrangement uses TRBV13 and TRBJ2-5, with a weak D call TRBD1 (6 bases). Germline V gene lookup returns CDR1 PRHDT and CDR2 FYEKMQ (reference sequence). Trimming left V 5 bases short and J 7 bases short, with 14 bases between. The CDR3 has 13 amino acids. This CDR3 is CASSARGFGTQYF. CDR3 DNA sequence: TGTGCCAGCAGCGCAAGGGGGTTCGGGACCCAGTACTTC.

The rearrangement uses TRBV15 and TRBJ1-2; the match to TRBD1 covers 7 bases. CDR1 is LNHNV and CDR2 is YYDKDF in the germline V gene (reference sequence). This CDR3 comprises 15 residues. With 0 bases clipped from V and 4 bases from J, the junction kept 5 bases outside the gene matches. The CDR3 DNA reads TGTGCCACCAGCAGAGAGACAGGGAGCTTCTATGGCTACACCTTC. It yields the protein CATSRETGSFYGYTF. The entire variable domain, with the rest obtained from reference TRBV15 and TRBJ1-2, is as follows: DAMVIQNPRYQVTQFGKPVTLSCSQTLNHNVMYWYQQKSSQAPKLLFHYYDKDFNNEADTPDNFQSRRPNTSFCFLDIRSPGLGDTAMYLCATSRETGSFYGYTFGSGTRLTVV.

The J gene is TRBJ2-1, the V gene TRBV6-4; D call uncertain. V lost 0 bases, J lost 10 bases, and 19 bases lay in between. The CDR3 contains 16 residues. Germline V lookup: CDR1 MRHNA, CDR2 SNTAGT. This CDR3 reads CASSDSMSAVSREQFF. CDR3 bases: TGTGCCAGCAGTGACTCGATGTCAGCTGTGAGTAGGGAGCAGTTCTTC.

The rearrangement uses TRBV6-5 and TRBJ2-5; TRBD1 matches at 9 bases. This CDR3 region has 16 residues. V lost 3 bases, J lost 6 bases, and 11 bases stayed unmatched. Germline V gene data show CDR1 as MNHEY and CDR2 as SVGAGI. CDR3 sequence: CASSYFPGQGGQTQYF. The CDR3 nucleotides read TGTGCCAGCAGTTATTTCCCGGGACAGGGAGGTCAGACCCAGTACTTC.